This passage covers 18 T cell receptor beta chains from one sample sequenced in a study of blood T cell repertoires in COVID-19. Clones were read by immunoSEQ multiplex PCR, and TCRdb kept only the in-frame ones, dropping some. The data show some 190,000 clones, with over 75% seen just once and about 18% held by the top ten. Input material: peripheral blood. These receptors were obtained from a person between 65 and 79 years old with COVID-19, enrolled during active disease.

The chain employs TRBV6-2 or TRBV6-3 and TRBJ1-3; possible D gene TRBD1, 6 bases. CDR1 and CDR2 (germline): MNHEY, SVGEGT. V was clipped by 6 bases and J by 2 bases, with 8 bases between them. The CDR3 is 13 amino acids. The CDR3 DNA reads as TGTGCCAGCAGCGACAGGACTGGAAACACCATATATTTT. Residues: CASSDRTGNTIYF.

In DNA form, the CDR3 reads TGCGCCAGCAGCCTACACCACAGCTATAGTCCCACTTCGTACAATGAGCAGTTCTTC. This sequence encodes CASSLHHSYSPTSYNEQFF. The chain employs TRBV4-1 and TRBJ2-1; D is uncertain. The CDR3 covers 19 residues. The V gene lost 4 bases and the J gene lost 4 bases, with 26 bases spanning the gap. Germline CDR1 reads MGHRA; CDR2 reads YSYEKL.

This chain uses TRBV7-8 with TRBJ2-5; 9 bases map to TRBD1. The germline CDR1 and CDR2 sequences are SGHVS and FQNEAQ. V gave up 5 bases and J gave up 5 bases; unmatched junction bases: 12. CDR3 size: 16 residues. The CDR3 nucleotides read TGTGCCAGCAGCCCTCCTGCCGGGACAGGGTTGGAGACCCAGTACTTC. This translates into CASSPPAGTGLETQYF.

The chain links TRBV3-1 (or the pseudogene TRBV3-2) to TRBJ2-1, with 13 bases matching TRBD2. V shed 2 bases, J shed 11 bases, and the junction held 3 bases outside the gene matches. There are 14 residues in the CDR3. Looked up from germline, CDR1 is LGHDT and CDR2 is YNNKEL (reference sequence). CDR3: CASSQRGLAGKQFF. CDR3 DNA: TGTGCCAGCAGCCAAAGGGGACTAGCGGGGAAGCAGTTCTTC.

The chain combines TRBV7-2 with TRBJ1-1, with 7 bases that match TRBD1. Trimming took 4 bases from V and 11 from J; bases not matched to a gene: 10. The CDR3 consists of 13 residues. Germline assignment: CDR1 SGHTA and CDR2 FQGNSA. The CDR3 protein is CASSYQGQDGAFF. The CDR3 region has the DNA TGTGCCAGCAGCTACCAAGGACAGGATGGTGCTTTCTTT.

The chain recombines TRBV6-5 with TRBJ1-6, with D tentatively TRBD1 (5 bases). Per the germline V gene, CDR1 is MNHEY and CDR2 is SVGAGI. The CDR3 contains 12 residues. Trimming took 5 bases from V and 14 from J, leaving 13 bases between them. For the CDR3, the DNA is TGTGCCAGCAGTCTGGTCGGAGGGGCCCTCCACTTT. Residues: CASSLVGGALHF.

The V gene is TRBV7-8, the J gene TRBJ2-2; perhaps TRBD2 as D (6 bases). Per the germline V gene, CDR1 is SGHVS and CDR2 is FQNEAQ. The V gene lost 5 bases and the J gene lost 4 bases, with 17 bases spanning the gap. CDR3 length: 16 amino acids. In DNA, the CDR3 is TGTGCCAGCAGCCCAATGGGGGGAGCGGGCACCGGGGAGCTGTTTTTT. Protein product: CASSPMGGAGTGELFF.

The chain is built from TRBV7-2 and TRBJ1-3; 7 bases are a match to TRBD1. The CDR3 has 13 residues. Per the germline V gene, CDR1 is SGHTA and CDR2 is FQGNSA. Trimming cost V 5 bases and J 9 bases; bases outside gene matches: 7. The CDR3 is CASSARQGGTIYF. DNA of the CDR3: TGTGCCAGCAGCGCCCGACAGGGCGGCACCATATATTTT.

The chain combines TRBV3-1 (or the pseudogene TRBV3-2) with TRBJ2-7; 9 bases align to TRBD1. The V and J ends lost 4 bases and 3 bases, in that order; junction bases with no gene match: 7. Germline assignment: CDR1 LGHDT and CDR2 YNNKEL (reference sequence). This CDR3 has 15 residues. Here the CDR3 DNA reads TGTGCCAGCAGCCTAGGGACAGGGCATCTCTACGAGCAGTACTTC. The encoded protein is CASSLGTGHLYEQYF.

The genes are TRBV30 and TRBJ1-1; possible D gene TRBD1, 5 bases. Trimming cost V 1 base and J 5 bases, with 5 bases left between them. CDR3 length: 11 amino acids. Germline assignment: CDR1 GTSNPN and CDR2 SVGIG (reference sequence). The CDR3 DNA is TGTGCCTGGAGTGGACAGACTGAAGCTTTCTTT. This codes for CAWSGQTEAFF.

This chain links TRBV2 with TRBJ2-2, with 7 bases lining up with TRBD1. The CDR3 loop spans 13 amino acids. Germline CDR1 reads SNHLY; CDR2 reads FYNNEI. V gave up 8 bases and J gave up 3 bases; unmatched junction bases: 3. DNA of the CDR3: TGTGCCAGCGGGACAGAACACACCGGGGAGCTGTTTTTT. Translation gives CASGTEHTGELFF.

This rearrangement joins TRBV10-3 to TRBJ1-2; tentative D call: TRBD1 (5 bases). There are 13 residues in the CDR3. V was cut by 6 bases and J by 0 bases, with 8 bases left in between. From germline, CDR1 is ENHRY and CDR2 SYGVKD. The chain's CDR3 is CAIRGATNYGYTF. CDR3 in DNA: TGTGCCATCAGAGGGGCGACTAACTATGGCTACACCTTC.

V is TRBV3-1 (or the pseudogene TRBV3-2) and J is TRBJ2-7; a weak D match, TRBD1 (6 bases). CDR3 size: 15 residues. Germline assignment: CDR1 LGHDT and CDR2 YNNKEL (reference sequence). Trimming shortened V by 0 bases and J by 0 bases, and 9 bases separated the two germline ends. CDR3 region: CASSQDLGASYEQYF. The CDR3 DNA reads TGTGCCAGCAGCCAAGATCTGGGGGCCTCCTACGAGCAGTACTTC.

V usage is TRBV28 and J usage is TRBJ1-1; D remains unclear. Deletions cut 5 bases from V and 4 bases from J, with 20 bases between. Germline V gene data show CDR1 as MDHEN and CDR2 as SYDVKM. This CDR3 is built from 16 residues. The CDR3: CASSQSGWSSSTEAFF. DNA of the CDR3: TGTGCCAGCAGTCAGTCGGGGTGGTCGAGCAGCACTGAAGCTTTCTTT.

The CDR3 reads CASSRGTSGSTGELFF. The CDR3 nucleotides are TGTGCCAGCAGCCGAGGGACTAGCGGGTCAACCGGGGAGCTGTTTTTT. This chain links TRBV3-1 (or the pseudogene TRBV3-2) with TRBJ2-2, with 12 bases identical to TRBD2. V lost 4 bases, J lost 5 bases, and 5 bases stayed unmatched. Looked up from germline, CDR1 is LGHDT and CDR2 is YNNKEL (reference sequence). This CDR3 is built from 16 residues.

The chain joins TRBV9 to TRBJ2-5; possibly TRBD1 for D (6 bases). CDR3 length equals 12 residues. Looked up from germline, CDR1 is SGDLS and CDR2 is YYNGEE. The V and J ends lost 4 bases and 6 bases respectively, with 10 bases between them. For the CDR3, the DNA is TGTGCCAGCAGCCCAGGGGAAAAGACCCAGTACTTC. Its translation: CASSPGEKTQYF. Supplemented by reference TRBV9 and TRBJ2-5, the full variable domain reads DSGVTQTPKHLITATGQRVTLRCSPRSGDLSVYWYQQSLDQGLQFLIQYYNGEERAKGNILERFSAQQFPDLHSELNLSSLELGDSALYFCASSPGEKTQYFGPGTRLLVL.

V gene TRBV6-2 or TRBV6-3 combines with J gene TRBJ2-1, with 7 positions matching TRBD2. The CDR3 totals 12 residues. J gave up 6 bases and V 8 bases, and 4 bases lay outside the gene matches. Germline V gene lookup returns CDR1 MNHEY and CDR2 SVGEGT. CDR3 sequence reads: CASGRLANEQFF. The CDR3, as DNA: TGTGCCAGCGGCCGACTAGCCAATGAGCAGTTCTTC.

The CDR3 DNA reads as TGTGCCACCAGTGACACCGGGACTAGCGGGAGGTTGTCCTACAATGAGCAGTTCTTC. This encodes CATSDTGTSGRLSYNEQFF. V is TRBV24-1 and J is TRBJ2-1; 15 bases are shared with TRBD2. Germline CDR1 and CDR2: KGHDR and SFDVKD. This CDR3 contains 19 residues. V shed 4 bases and J 1 base; nucleotides not matched to a gene: 7.